The clone carrying this T cell receptor (beta chain) was seen a handful of times. Its antigen is not identified. Though nominally healthy at sampling, donors likely had unrecorded immune exposures. PCR involved 60 Vbeta and 13 Jbeta primers. Assay: immunoSEQ multiplex PCR; the TCRdb copy retains only in-frame clones and omits some. The table lists some 89,000 clones, roughly 79% of them singletons. These data belong to a study of cytomegalovirus exposure and HLA in healthy donors. Points from the study as a whole: According to a later analysis, donors in an Asian-associated ancestry cluster reportedly had fewer N-insertions than the roughly 640-donor mean.

The TCR comes from a woman aged 25 to 39 in good health and CMV-seronegative. The specimen was PBMCs.

CDR3 DNA sequence: TGCGCCAGCAGCTTGGAGCCAAGCGGGAGCGTTTACAATGAGCAGTTCTTC. Translating it yields CASSLEPSGSVYNEQFF. This sequence joins TRBV5-1 and TRBJ2-1; 8 nucleotides line up with TRBD2. V was clipped by 0 bases and J by 4 bases; unmatched bases: 9. The CDR3 totals 17 residues. Germline lookup yields CDR1 SGHRS and CDR2 YFSETQ.